This T cell receptor (beta chain) was captured in a study of blood T cell repertoires in COVID-19. The CDR3 is 18 residues long. CDR1 is SNHLY, CDR2 FYNNEI, per germline. V lost 4 bases and J lost 7; bases outside the gene matches: 12. The method was immunoSEQ multiplex PCR; TCRdb's version includes in-frame clones alone and lacks a portion of them. The sample records roughly 110,000 clones, 85% being singletons. Input material: peripheral blood. This TCR was recovered from a human donor in a cohort sampled during active COVID-19. The chain joins TRBV2 to TRBJ2-1; 14 bases agree with TRBD2. CDR3 DNA sequence: TGTGCCAGCAGTGGGACTAGCGGGGGGTACAGGAGAAGTAATGAGCAGTTCTTC. It encodes CASSGTSGGYRRSNEQFF.